Detailed here is one T cell receptor beta chain. TCRdb's copy holds only in-frame clones and misses some; the assay was immunoSEQ multiplex PCR. The profile shows roughly 61,000 clones, about 85% of them singletons. The trim removed 5 bases at V and 4 bases at J, leaving 6 bases unmatched. The CDR3 loop spans 14 amino acids. This specimen belongs to a study of blood T cell repertoires in COVID-19. Study-level information: The samples span acute and convalescent COVID-19 from the United States, Italy and Spain. PBMCs, B-cell-depleted T cells, or T cells provided the cDNA or gDNA that made up the material.

This sequence was found in a man aged 40-49 years with active COVID-19. Sequencing was done on a sample of peripheral blood. The chain couples TRBV5-3 to TRBJ1-2, with 9 bases fitting TRBD1. TRBV5-3 is known as an ORF, though its function is uncertain. CDR3 region: CARSDGDRAYGYTF. DNA of the CDR3: TGTGCCAGAAGTGACGGGGACAGGGCCTATGGCTACACCTTC.